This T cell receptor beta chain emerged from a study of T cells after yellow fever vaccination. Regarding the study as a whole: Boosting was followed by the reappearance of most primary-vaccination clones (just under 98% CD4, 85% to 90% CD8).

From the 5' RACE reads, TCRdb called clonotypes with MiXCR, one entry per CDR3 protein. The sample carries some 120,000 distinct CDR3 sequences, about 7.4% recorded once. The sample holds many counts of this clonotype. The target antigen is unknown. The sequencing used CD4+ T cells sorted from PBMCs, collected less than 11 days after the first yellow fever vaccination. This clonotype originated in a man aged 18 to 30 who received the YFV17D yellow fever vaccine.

The chain's CDR3 is CSVVRRGADTQYF. CDR3 coding DNA: TGCAGCGTTGTGCGGCGGGGCGCAGATACGCAGTATTTT. V usage is TRBV29-1 and J usage is TRBJ2-3, with D possibly being TRBD2 (6 bases). Germline CDR1 and CDR2: SQVTM and ANQGSEA. The ends were cut back, 4 bases at V and 4 bases at J, with 12 bases in the middle. This CDR3 is 13 amino acids long.